This entry concerns a single T cell receptor beta chain. In the original workflow: For nucleated cells, counts were estimated from reference gene primer amplification. The method was immunoSEQ multiplex PCR; TCRdb's version includes in-frame clones alone and lacks a portion of them. The DNA gave D and trimming, while V, J and clone size come from that table. This sample has hundreds of thousands of clones, with approximately 89% found just once. This entry belongs to a study of blood T cell repertoires in COVID-19. This CDR3 has 15 amino acids. V was cut by 1 base and J by 7 bases, with 15 bases left in between. Germline CDR1 is SGHDT and CDR2 is YYEEEE.

Specimen: peripheral blood. The sequence came from a woman aged 45-59 years who had recovered from COVID-19. The genes are TRBV5-6 and TRBJ2-1; a weak D match, TRBD1 (5 bases). CDR3: CASSLIQGRRNEQFF. The CDR3 bases are TGTGCCAGCAGCTTGATTCAGGGAAGAAGAAATGAGCAGTTCTTC.